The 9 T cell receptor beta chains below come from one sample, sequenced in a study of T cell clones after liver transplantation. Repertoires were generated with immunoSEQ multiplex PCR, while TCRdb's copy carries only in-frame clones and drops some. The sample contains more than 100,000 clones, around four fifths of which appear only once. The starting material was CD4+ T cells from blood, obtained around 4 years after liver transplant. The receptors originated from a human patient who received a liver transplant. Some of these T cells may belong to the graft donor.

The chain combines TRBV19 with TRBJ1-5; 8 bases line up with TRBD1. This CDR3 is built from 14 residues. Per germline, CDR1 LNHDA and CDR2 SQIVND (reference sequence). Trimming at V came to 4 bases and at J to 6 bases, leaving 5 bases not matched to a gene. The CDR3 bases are TGTGCCAGTAGTACTACAGGGGGGAGTCAGCCCCAGCATTTT. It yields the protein CASSTTGGSQPQHF.

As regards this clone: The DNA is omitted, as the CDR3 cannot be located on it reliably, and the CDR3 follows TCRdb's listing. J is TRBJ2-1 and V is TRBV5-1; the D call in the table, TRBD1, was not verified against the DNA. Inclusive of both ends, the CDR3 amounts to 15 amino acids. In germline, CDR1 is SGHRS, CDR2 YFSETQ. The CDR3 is CASSYRGFLENEQFF.

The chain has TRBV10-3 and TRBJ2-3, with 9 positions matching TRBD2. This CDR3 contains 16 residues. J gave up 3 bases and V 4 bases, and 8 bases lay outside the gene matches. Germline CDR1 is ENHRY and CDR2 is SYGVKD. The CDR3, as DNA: TGTGCCATCAGTGTGGCGCGGGGGGGCACAACAGATACGCAGTATTTT. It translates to CAISVARGGTTDTQYF.

The CDR3, as DNA: TGTGCCAGCAGTGCCGGGGTGGAGGAAAAACTGTTTTTT. It codes for CASSAGVEEKLFF. The chain recombines TRBV28 with TRBJ1-4; D uncertain. Germline V gene lookup returns CDR1 MDHEN and CDR2 SYDVKM. This CDR3 contains 13 residues. Trimming stripped 5 bases from V and 8 bases from J, with 12 bases between.

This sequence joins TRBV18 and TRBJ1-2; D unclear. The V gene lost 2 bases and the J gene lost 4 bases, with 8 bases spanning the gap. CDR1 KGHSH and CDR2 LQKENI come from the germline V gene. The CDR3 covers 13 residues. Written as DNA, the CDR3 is TGTGCCAGCTCACCAGTAGAGGGCTATGGCTACACCTTC. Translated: CASSPVEGYGYTF.

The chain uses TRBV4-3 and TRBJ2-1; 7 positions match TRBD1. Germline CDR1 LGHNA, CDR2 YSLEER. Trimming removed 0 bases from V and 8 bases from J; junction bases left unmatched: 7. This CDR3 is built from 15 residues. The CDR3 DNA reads TGCGCCAGCAGCCAAGATCATACAGGGGCGGATGAGCAGTTCTTC. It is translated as CASSQDHTGADEQFF.

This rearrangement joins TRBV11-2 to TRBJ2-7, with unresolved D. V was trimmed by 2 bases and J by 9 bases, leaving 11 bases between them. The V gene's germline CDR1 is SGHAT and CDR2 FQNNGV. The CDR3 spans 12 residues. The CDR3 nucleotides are TGTGCCAGCAGCTTATGGCTAGAAGGGCAGTACTTC. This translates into CASSLWLEGQYF.

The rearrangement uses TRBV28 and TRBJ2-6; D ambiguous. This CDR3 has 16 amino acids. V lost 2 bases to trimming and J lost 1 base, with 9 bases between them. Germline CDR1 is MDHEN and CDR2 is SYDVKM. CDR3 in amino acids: CASSLPLTSGANVLTF. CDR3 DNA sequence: TGTGCCAGCAGTTTACCCCTTACTTCTGGGGCCAACGTCCTGACTTTC.

CDR3 in amino acids: CASSSGRRREAFF. The CDR3 DNA follows: TGTGCCAGCAGCTCCGGACGAAGGCGTGAAGCTTTCTTT. This chain links TRBV7-3 with TRBJ1-1; D is uncertain. This CDR3 is 13 amino acids long. Per the germline V gene, CDR1 is SGHTA and CDR2 is FQGTGA. Deletions cut 4 bases from V and 7 bases from J, with 13 bases between.